A single sample is the source of the 10 T cell receptor beta chains below, sequenced in a study of T cells in Graves' hyperthyroidism and ophthalmopathy. TCR beta CDR3 region amplification was performed from RNA transcripts. The TCR CDR3 was amplified in a first-round RT-PCR using the HTBI primer set. A single record per CDR3 protein comes from TCRdb applying MiXCR to the multiplex PCR reads. The profile shows approximately 58,000 distinct CDR3 sequences, roughly 50% of them singletons. The sequencing sample was made of blood. The origin of the receptors is a woman under 40 with Graves' ophthalmopathy.

On this clonotype: Here the CDR3 omits its conserved ending phenylalanine or tryptophan, so a read error is the likely source. Because the CDR3's place on the DNA is in doubt, the DNA is left out and the CDR3 is given as listed by TCRdb. The V gene is TRBV7-2, the J gene TRBJ2-6; TRBD1 reflects the table's D call only, with no check against the DNA. Germline values: CDR1 SGHTA, CDR2 FQGNSA. Ends included, the CDR3 has 18 residues. CDR3 residues: CASSLDYGHYSGANVRTC.

This clonotype was recorded a few times. The gene calls are TRBV28 and TRBJ2-2; TRBD2 matches 8 bases. The CDR3 consists of 15 residues. Trimming at V came to 6 bases and at J to 7 bases, leaving 10 bases not matched to a gene. Germline V CDR1 and CDR2: MDHEN, SYDVKM. CDR3 sequence reads: CASRGREGLGGELFF. The CDR3, as DNA: TGTGCCAGCAGGGGCCGGGAGGGCCTGGGCGGGGAGCTGTTTTTT.

The chain links TRBV9 to TRBJ2-3; D possibly corresponds to TRBD1 (8 bases). The CDR3 length is 16 residues. In germline, CDR1 is SGDLS, CDR2 YYNGEE. The V and J ends lost 3 bases and 2 bases respectively, with 16 bases between them. The CDR3 nucleotides read TGTGCCAGCAGCGCCACAGGGGGACTAAACACAGATACGCAGTATTTT. Its translation is CASSATGGLNTDTQYF.

The V gene is TRBV19, the J gene TRBJ1-4, with D perhaps TRBD1 (6 bases). The germline V and J ends were trimmed by 5 bases and 10 bases, with 11 bases remaining between them. CDR3 length: 12 residues. Germline V CDR1 and CDR2: LNHDA, SQIVND (reference sequence). CDR3 coding DNA: TGTGCCAGTAGTCGGACAGCTGGAAAACTGTTTTTT. Translating it yields CASSRTAGKLFF.

This clonotype was picked up many times. The germline gene is not matched at one end of the junction; a read error may be the cause. The CDR3 loop reads CTSSLGGNSPLHF. In DNA, the CDR3 is TGTACCAGCAGCTTAGGTGGTAATTCACCCCTCCACTTT. V is TRBV7-6 and J is TRBJ1-6; D call uncertain. The length of the CDR3 is 13 residues. Looked up from germline, CDR1 is SGHVS and CDR2 is FNYEAQ.

The chain couples TRBV9 to TRBJ1-4; D perhaps matches TRBD1 (5 bases). V lost 4 bases and J lost 8, with 15 bases in between. The CDR3 spans 14 residues. Germline loops: CDR1 SGDLS, CDR2 YYNGEE. CDR3 sequence (DNA): TGTGCCAGCAGCCCGCGGGGGTGGGAGGAAAAACTGTTTTTT. Amino acid sequence: CASSPRGWEEKLFF.

This clonotype has a count of ten or more. The chain is built from TRBV2 and TRBJ2-1, with D maybe TRBD2 (5 bases). This CDR3 has 11 residues. Trimming left V 7 bases short and J 14 bases short, with 15 bases between. Germline values: CDR1 SNHLY, CDR2 FYNNEI. As DNA, the CDR3 is TGTGCCAGCACCCGGACTGGGATGAAGTTCTTC. Its protein is CASTRTGMKFF. Combining the CDR3 with reference TRBV2 and TRBJ2-1 gives the whole variable domain EPEVTQTPSHQVTQMGQEVILRCVPISNHLYFYWYRQILGQKVEFLVSFYNNEISEKSEIFDDQFSVERPDGSNFTLKIRSTKLEDSAMYFCASTRTGMKFFGPGTRLTVL.

This clonotype occurred once. The genes are TRBV11-3 and TRBJ2-1; 11 positions agree with TRBD2. V trimming: 2 bases; J trimming: 5 bases; junction bases outside the gene matches: 2. The CDR3 spans 15 residues. From germline, CDR1 is SGHNT and CDR2 YENEEA. The CDR3 sequence is CASSLPGLADNEQFF. CDR3 in DNA: TGTGCCAGCAGCTTACCGGGACTAGCGGACAATGAGCAGTTCTTC.

Ten or more counts support this clonotype. The chain is built from TRBV7-6 and TRBJ2-6, with 8 bases fitting TRBD1. The CDR3 length is 17 residues. Germline assignment: CDR1 SGHVS and CDR2 FNYEAQ. Trimming at V came to 5 bases and at J to 1 base, leaving 7 bases not matched to a gene. CDR3 in amino acids: CASSPGQGRSGANVLTF. The CDR3 DNA follows: TGTGCCAGCAGCCCTGGACAGGGTCGGTCTGGGGCCAACGTCCTGACTTTC.

The chain recombines TRBV11-2 with TRBJ2-2; 12 bases match TRBD2. Losses at the gene ends were 3 bases for V and 5 bases for J; bases not matched to a gene: 4. The germline gives CDR1 SGHAT, CDR2 FQNNGV. This CDR3 has 16 residues. CDR3 in DNA: TGTGCCAGCAGCTTTCTTGGGACTAGCGGGACCGGGGAGCTGTTTTTT. Translated, it gives CASSFLGTSGTGELFF.